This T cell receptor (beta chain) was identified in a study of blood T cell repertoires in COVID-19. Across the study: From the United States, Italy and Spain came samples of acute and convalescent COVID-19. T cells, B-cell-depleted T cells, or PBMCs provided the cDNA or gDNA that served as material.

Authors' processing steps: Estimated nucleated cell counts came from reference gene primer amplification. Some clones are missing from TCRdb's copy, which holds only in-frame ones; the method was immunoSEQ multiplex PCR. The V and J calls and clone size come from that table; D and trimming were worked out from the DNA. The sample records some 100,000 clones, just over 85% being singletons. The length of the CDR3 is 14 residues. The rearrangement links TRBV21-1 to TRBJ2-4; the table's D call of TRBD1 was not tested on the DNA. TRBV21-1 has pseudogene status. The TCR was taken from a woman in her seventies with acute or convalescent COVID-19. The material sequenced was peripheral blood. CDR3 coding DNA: TGTGCCAGCAGTCCTACAGATAGGAAAAACATTCAGTACTTC. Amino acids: CASSPTDRKNIQYF.